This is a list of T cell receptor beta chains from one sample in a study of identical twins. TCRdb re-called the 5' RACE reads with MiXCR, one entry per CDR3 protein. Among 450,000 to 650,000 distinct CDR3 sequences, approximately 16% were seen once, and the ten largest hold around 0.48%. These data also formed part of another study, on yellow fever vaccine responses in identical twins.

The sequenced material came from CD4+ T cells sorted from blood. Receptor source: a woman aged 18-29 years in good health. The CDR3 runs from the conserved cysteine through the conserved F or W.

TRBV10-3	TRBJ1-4	CAISDKGGDEKLFF
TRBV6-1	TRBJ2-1	CASRLTGGEQFF
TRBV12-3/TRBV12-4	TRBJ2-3	CASSVRGASGKDTQYF
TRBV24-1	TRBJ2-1	CATSPGDSYNEQFF
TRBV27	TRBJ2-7	CASSFGGSAYEQYF
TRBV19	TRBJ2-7	CASSIGLAGGEQYF
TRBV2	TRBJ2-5	CASSELPRETQYF
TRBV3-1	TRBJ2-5	CASSQEYGGKETQYF
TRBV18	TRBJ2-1	CASSPSGTGRNEQFF
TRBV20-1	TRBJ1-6	CSANRRDNSPLHF